The clone carrying this TCR beta chain came up a few times. The record originates from a study of blood T cell repertoires in COVID-19. Study-level information: Samples representing acute and convalescent COVID-19 were sourced from the United States, Italy and Spain. Nucleic acid was either cDNA or gDNA, and it came from T cells, B-cell-depleted T cells, or PBMCs.

Per the authors' pipeline: How many nucleated cells were present was estimated from reference gene primer amplification. Assay: immunoSEQ multiplex PCR; the TCRdb copy retains only in-frame clones and omits some. D and trimming come from the DNA, and the V and J calls and clone size come from that table. Of more than 250,000 clones in the sample, approximately 84% were seen once. Trimming took off 2 bases at V and 2 bases at J, with 10 bases between the two ends. Germline V gives CDR1 MGHRA, CDR2 YSYEKL. The CDR3 consists of 14 residues. V gene TRBV4-1 combines with J gene TRBJ2-7, with D perhaps matching TRBD1 (6 bases). The origin of this receptor is a human donor in a cohort sampled during active COVID-19. The sequencing sample was made of peripheral blood. CDR3 DNA sequence: TGCGCCAGCAGCCAACCCGGGACACCCTACGAGCAGTACTTC. Amino acid sequence: CASSQPGTPYEQYF.